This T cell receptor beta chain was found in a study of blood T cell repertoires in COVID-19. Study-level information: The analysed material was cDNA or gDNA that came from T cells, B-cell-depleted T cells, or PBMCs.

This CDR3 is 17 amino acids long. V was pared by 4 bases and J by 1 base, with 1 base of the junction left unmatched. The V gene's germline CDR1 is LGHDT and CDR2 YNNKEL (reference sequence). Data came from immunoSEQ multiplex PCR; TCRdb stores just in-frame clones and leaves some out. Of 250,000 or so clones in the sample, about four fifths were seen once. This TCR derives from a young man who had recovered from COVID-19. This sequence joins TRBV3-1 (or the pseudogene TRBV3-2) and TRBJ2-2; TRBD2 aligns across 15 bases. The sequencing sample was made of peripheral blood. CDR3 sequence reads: CASSPGLAGGNTGELFF. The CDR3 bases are TGTGCCAGCAGCCCGGGACTAGCGGGGGGGAACACCGGGGAGCTGTTTTTT.